The rows below give T cell receptor beta chains drawn from one sample of a study of blood T cell repertoires in COVID-19. Sequencing used immunoSEQ multiplex PCR; TCRdb keeps in-frame clones, though not all of them. Among over 200,000 clones, more than 85% were seen once, and the ten largest hold 1.9%. Sequenced material: peripheral blood. These receptor sequences come from a man aged 40-49 years with active or convalescent COVID-19. Both conserved end residues are trimmed from each CDR3. Size is stated for part of the rows, as once, few or many counts, or as a class when the clone is expanded.

>TRBV28|NA
ASSTPGGSYGYT
>TRBV9|once
ASSPGGRNTEAF
>TRBV12-3/TRBV12-4|NA
ASSAIQYTEAF
>TRBV5-1|once
ASSIRTGGTEAF
>TRBV5-1|NA
ASSLGGRDEQF
>TRBV27|NA
ASSLSARASGIPHEQY
>TRBV9|NA
ASSGRGAMNTEAF
>TRBV6-6|NA
VAGSSYNSPLH
>TRBV3-1/TRBV3-2|once
ASSLKGGVAGYT
>TRBV28|NA
ASSSQGLWGYT
>TRBV7-7|NA
ASSLGQSGRETQY
>TRBV5-1|NA
ASSLSPSGGQETQY
>TRBV5-5|NA
ASRRDYNTGELF
>TRBV28|NA
ASSLDAGLQGNLRGEQF
>TRBV3-1/TRBV3-2|few
ASSQEGLRLGQF
>TRBV4-2|NA
ASSQGSPGGPGTGELF
>TRBV29-1|NA
SVGRPENTEAF
>TRBV28|NA
ASSSPLDRKLYGYT
>TRBV6-5|few
ASSLNGGAPYEQY
>TRBV2|NA
ASRLSTGAREQY
>TRBV3-1/TRBV3-2|NA
ASSQSTVTDTQY
>TRBV7-3|NA
ASSQTGGETQY
>TRBV10-2|NA
ASSQLMRAEAF
>TRBV19|NA
ASRPYGGGATEAF
>TRBV6-5|NA
ASSGQGAGNEKLF
>TRBV4-1|NA
ASSQDFMEGGVDTEAF
>TRBV28|NA
ASSRTGGGETQY
>TRBV7-2|NA
AIGTPSGNEQY
>TRBV5-1|NA
ASSPERGRTDTQY
>TRBV3-1/TRBV3-2|NA
ASSPPRGTVDLYGYT
>TRBV7-6|NA
ASSLDGQGASYEQY
>TRBV19|NA
ASSIRAGVARGNEQF
>TRBV28|NA
ASSFRDFSSSYNEQF
>TRBV28|NA
ASSLATGRNSPLH
>TRBV4-2|NA
ASSQDRGTNYGYT
>TRBV4-2|NA
ASSQPGTGTYEQY
>TRBV21-1|NA
ASSKERGGASDTQY
>TRBV19|NA
ASSIRRSSGDGYT
>TRBV10-1|NA
ASSDSDRGPSFEQY
>TRBV19|few
ASSISWQLNEKLF
>TRBV5-4|NA
ASSPPGLKWRLDGYT
>TRBV20-1|NA
SASRGSGYSNQPQH
>TRBV5-6|NA
ASRYDRWGAGELF
>TRBV28|once
ASKIAGTSDTDTQY
>TRBV12-3/TRBV12-4|NA
ASSLAQGGYT
>TRBV2|NA
ASSRDRGFNQPQH
>TRBV6-5|NA
ASQMDSRYSYEQY
>TRBV7-2|NA
ASSLVWRDEGEQF
>TRBV11-2|once
ASSLEAGSF
>TRBV10-1|NA
ASSDSQTSYNEQF
>TRBV7-9|NA
ANQLIMQQRGNTEAF